Included here is one TCR beta chain sequence, with context. Its cognate antigen is unknown. This record comes from a study of cytomegalovirus exposure and HLA in healthy donors. Germline trimming cut 5 bases from V and 6 bases from J; bases unmatched to any gene: 6. Germline CDR1 and CDR2: SGHVS and FQNEAQ. The CDR3 consists of 14 residues. Study results and caveats: Later genetic work tied a missense DCLRE1C variant to beta-chain V and J trimming.

Both 60 Vbeta primers and 13 Jbeta primers went into the PCR. Repertoires were generated with immunoSEQ multiplex PCR, while TCRdb's copy carries only in-frame clones and drops some. The table lists 150,000 to 200,000 clones, around four fifths of them singletons. The specimen sequenced was PBMCs. The chain has TRBV7-8 and TRBJ2-2, with TRBD1 matching 7 bases. The TCR was taken from a man younger than 35 in good health and CMV-seropositive. The CDR3 DNA follows: TGTGCCAGCAGCCCTGACAGGGTGGCCGGGGAGCTGTTTTTT. It encodes CASSPDRVAGELFF.